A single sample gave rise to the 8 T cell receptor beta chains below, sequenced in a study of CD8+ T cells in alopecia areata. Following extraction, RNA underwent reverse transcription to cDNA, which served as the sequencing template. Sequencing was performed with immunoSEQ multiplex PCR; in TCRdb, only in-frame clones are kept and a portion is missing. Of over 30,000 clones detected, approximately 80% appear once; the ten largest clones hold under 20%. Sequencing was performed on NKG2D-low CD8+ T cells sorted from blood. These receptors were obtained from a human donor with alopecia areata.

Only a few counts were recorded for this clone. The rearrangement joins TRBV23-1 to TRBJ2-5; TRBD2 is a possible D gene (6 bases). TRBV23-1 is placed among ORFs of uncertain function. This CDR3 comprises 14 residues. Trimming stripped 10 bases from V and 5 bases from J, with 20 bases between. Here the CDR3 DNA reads TGCGCCATACTGGAGGGGCGTATAAGGGAGACCCAGTACTTC. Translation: CAILEGRIRETQYF.

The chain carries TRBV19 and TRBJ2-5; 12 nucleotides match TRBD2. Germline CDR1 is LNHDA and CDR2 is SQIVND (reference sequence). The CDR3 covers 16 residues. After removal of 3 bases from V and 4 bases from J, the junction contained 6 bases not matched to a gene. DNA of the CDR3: TGTGCCAGTAGTATTGGGACTAGCGGGTTCGGAGAGACCCAGTACTTC. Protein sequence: CASSIGTSGFGETQYF.

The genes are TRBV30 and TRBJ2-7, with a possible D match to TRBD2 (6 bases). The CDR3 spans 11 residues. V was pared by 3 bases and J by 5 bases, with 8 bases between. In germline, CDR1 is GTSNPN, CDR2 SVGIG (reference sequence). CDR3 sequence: CAWSGGNEQYF. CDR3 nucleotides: TGTGCCTGGAGCGGGGGAAACGAGCAGTACTTC.

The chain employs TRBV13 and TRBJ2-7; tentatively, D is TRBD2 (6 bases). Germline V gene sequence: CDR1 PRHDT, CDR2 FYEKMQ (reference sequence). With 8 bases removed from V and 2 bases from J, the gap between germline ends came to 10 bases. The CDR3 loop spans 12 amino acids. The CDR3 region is CASGRFTYEQYF. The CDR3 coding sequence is TGTGCCAGCGGGAGGTTTACCTACGAGCAGTACTTC.

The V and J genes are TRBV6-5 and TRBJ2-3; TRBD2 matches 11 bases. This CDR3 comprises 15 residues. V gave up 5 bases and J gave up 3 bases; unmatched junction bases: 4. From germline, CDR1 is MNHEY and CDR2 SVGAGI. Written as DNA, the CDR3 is TGTGCCAGCAGTCTAGCGGGGGGTGCGACAGATACGCAGTATTTT. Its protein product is CASSLAGGATDTQYF.

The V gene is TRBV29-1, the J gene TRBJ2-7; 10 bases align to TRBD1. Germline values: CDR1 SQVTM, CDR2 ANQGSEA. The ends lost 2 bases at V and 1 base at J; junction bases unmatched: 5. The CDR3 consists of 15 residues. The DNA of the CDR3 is TGCAGCGTTGAATTGACAGGGGGCACTTCCTACGAGCAGTACTTC. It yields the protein CSVELTGGTSYEQYF.

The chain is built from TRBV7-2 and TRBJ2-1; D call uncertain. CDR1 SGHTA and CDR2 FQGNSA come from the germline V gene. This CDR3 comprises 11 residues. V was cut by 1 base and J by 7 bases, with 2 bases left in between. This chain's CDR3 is CASSLGNEQFF. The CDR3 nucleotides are TGTGCCAGCAGCTTAGGGAATGAGCAGTTCTTC.

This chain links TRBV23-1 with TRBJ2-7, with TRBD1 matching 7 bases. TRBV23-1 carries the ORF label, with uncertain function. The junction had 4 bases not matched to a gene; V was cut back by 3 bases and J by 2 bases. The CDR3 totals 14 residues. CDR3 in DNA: TGCGCCAGCAGTCATTGGGACAGCCCCTACGAGCAGTACTTC. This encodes CASSHWDSPYEQYF.